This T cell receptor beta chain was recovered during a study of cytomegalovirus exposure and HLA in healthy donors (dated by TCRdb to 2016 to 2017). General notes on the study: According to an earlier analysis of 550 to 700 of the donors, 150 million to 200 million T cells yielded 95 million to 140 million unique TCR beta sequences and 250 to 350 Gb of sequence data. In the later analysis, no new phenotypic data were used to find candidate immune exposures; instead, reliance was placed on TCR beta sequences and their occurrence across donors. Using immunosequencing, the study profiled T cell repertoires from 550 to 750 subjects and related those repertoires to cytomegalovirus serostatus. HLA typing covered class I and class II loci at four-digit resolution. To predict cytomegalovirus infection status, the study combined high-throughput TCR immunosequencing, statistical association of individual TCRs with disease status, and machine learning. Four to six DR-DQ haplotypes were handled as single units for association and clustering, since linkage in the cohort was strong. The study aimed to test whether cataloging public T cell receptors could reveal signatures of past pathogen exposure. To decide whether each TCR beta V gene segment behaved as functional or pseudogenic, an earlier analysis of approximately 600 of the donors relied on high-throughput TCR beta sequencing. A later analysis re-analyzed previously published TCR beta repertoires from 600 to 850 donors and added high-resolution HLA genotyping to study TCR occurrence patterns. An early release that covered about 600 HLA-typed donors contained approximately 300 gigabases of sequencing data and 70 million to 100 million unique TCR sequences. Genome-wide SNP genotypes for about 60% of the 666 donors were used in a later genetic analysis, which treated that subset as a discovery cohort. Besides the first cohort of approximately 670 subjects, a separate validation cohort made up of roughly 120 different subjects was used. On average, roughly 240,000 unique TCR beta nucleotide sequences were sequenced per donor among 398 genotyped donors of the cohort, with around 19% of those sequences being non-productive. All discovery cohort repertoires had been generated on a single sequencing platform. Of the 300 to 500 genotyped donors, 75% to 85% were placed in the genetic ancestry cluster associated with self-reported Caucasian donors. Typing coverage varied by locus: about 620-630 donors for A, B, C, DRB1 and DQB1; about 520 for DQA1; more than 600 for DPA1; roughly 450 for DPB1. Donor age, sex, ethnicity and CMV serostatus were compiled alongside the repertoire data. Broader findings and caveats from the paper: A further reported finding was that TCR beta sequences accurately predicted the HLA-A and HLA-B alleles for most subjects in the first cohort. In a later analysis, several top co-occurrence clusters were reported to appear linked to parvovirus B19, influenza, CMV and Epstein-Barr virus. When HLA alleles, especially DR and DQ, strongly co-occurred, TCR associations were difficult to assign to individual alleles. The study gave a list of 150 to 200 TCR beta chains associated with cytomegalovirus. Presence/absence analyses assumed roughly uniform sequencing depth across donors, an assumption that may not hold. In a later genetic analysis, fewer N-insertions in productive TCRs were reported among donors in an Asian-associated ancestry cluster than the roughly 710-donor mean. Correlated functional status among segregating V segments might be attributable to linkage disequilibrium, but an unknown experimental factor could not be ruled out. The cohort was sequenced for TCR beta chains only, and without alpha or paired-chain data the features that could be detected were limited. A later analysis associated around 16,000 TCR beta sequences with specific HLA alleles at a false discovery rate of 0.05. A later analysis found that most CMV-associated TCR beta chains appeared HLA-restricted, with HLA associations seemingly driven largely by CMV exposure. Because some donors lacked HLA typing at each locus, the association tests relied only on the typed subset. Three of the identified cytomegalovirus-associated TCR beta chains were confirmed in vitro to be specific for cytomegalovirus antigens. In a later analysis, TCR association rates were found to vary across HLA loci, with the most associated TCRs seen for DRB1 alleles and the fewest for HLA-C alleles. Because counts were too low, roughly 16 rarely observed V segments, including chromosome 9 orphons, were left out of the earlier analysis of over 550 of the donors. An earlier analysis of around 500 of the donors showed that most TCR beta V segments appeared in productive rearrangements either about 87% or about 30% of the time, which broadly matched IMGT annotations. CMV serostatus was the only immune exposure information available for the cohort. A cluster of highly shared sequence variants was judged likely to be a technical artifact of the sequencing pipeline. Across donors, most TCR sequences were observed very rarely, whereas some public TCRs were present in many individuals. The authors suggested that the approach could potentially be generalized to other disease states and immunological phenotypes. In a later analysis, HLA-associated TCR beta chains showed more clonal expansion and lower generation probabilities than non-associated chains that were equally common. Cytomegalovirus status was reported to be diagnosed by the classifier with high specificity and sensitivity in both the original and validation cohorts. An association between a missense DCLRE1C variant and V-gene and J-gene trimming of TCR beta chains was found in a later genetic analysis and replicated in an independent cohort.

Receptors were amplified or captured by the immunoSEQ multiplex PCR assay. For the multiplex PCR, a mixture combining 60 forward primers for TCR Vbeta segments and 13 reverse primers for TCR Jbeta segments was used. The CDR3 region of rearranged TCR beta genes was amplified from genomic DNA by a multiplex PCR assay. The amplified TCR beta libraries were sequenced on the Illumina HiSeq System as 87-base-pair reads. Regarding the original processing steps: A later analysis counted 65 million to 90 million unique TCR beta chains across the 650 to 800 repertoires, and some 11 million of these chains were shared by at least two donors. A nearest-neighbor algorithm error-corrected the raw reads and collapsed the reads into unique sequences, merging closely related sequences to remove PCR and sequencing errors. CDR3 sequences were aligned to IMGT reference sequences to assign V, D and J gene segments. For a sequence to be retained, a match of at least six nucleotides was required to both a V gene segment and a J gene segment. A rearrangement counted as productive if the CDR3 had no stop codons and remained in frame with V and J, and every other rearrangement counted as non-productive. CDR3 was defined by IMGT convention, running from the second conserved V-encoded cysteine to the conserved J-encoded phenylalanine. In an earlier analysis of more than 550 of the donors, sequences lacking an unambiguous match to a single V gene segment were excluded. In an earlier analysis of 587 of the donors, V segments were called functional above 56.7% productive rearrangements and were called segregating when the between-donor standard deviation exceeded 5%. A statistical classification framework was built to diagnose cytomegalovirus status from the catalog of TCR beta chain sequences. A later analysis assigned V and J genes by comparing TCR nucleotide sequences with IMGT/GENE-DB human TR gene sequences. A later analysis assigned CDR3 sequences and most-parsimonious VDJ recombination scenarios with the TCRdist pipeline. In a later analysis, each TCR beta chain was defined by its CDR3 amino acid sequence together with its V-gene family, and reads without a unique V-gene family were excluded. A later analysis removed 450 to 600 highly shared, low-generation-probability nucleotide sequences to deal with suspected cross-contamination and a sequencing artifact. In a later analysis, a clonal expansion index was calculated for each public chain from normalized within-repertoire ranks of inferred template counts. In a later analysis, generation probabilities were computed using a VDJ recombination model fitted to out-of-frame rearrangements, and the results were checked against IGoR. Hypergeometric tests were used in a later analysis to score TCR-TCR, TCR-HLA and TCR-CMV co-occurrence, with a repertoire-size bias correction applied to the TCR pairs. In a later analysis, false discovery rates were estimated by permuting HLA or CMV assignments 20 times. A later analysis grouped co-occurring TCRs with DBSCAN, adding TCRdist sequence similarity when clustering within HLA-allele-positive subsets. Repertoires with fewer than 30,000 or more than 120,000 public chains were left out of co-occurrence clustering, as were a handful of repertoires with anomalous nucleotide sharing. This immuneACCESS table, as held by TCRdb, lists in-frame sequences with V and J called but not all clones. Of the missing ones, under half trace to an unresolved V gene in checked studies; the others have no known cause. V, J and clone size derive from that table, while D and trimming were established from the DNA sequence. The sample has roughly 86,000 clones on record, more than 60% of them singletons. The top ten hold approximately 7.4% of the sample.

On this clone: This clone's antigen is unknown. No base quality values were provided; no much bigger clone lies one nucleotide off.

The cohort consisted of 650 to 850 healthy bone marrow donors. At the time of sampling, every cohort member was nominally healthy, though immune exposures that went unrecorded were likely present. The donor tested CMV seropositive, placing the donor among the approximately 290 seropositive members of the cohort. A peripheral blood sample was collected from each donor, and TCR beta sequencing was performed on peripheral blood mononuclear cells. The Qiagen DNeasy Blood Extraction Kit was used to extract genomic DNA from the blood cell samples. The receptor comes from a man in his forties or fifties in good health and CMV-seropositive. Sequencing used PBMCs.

The sequenced DNA: TGTGCCATCAGGGAGGGACAGAACACCGGGGAGCTGTTTTTT. Its translation is CAIREGQNTGELFF. Rearrangement joined TRBV10-3 to TRBJ2-2; the D region may be TRBD1 or TRBD2, each matching 6 bases equally. The CDR3 sequence holds 14 residues, the cysteine and phenylalanine included. Here the CDR3 DNA is all that survives: 42 bases in frame from base 1. The junction carries 9 bases between V and J, which are trimmed by 6 bases and 1 base respectively. From a lookup of the germline V gene, CDR1 and CDR2 are ENHRY and SYGVKD.